This T cell receptor beta chain was captured in a study of blood T cell repertoires in COVID-19. TCRdb's table, derived via immunoSEQ multiplex PCR, lists solely in-frame clones and lacks some. The table records about 270,000 clones, 86% of them present only once. This clone was detected only once. The V and J ends lost 6 bases and 0 bases respectively, with 14 bases between them. The CDR3 spans 15 residues. Germline CDR1 is LNHNV and CDR2 is YYDKDF (reference sequence). The receptor was derived from a woman of 80 years or more with COVID-19, enrolled during active disease. This chain uses TRBV15 with TRBJ1-1, with a weak D call TRBD1 (6 bases). The sample was peripheral blood. CDR3 residues: CATSPTGYLNTEAFF. The CDR3 region has the DNA TGTGCCACCAGTCCGACAGGTTATTTGAACACTGAAGCTTTCTTT.